This T cell receptor beta chain was captured by sequencing in a study of blood T cells in healthy people across ages. A sample-barcoded 5' primer and a J-beta primer mix were used in a second PCR of roughly 7 to 12 cycles. TCRdb redid the calling of the 5' RACE reads with MiXCR, one entry per CDR3 protein. The repertoire holds about 970,000 distinct CDR3 sequences, with roughly 51% as singletons. Germline V gene sequence: CDR1 LNHNV, CDR2 YYDKDF (reference sequence). The CDR3 contains 15 residues. V gave up 0 bases and J gave up 7 bases, with 12 bases separating them. The rearrangement uses TRBV15 and TRBJ1-4; D gene ambiguous. The clonotype was recovered from a woman aged 60-75 years in good health. Sequencing was carried out using blood. The CDR3 loop is CATSRDRLLGEKLFF. The DNA for the CDR3 is TGTGCCACCAGCAGAGATCGGTTACTGGGTGAAAAACTGTTTTTT.